Listed here are 24 T cell receptor beta chains from one sample, sequenced in a study of CD8 T cells in Susac syndrome. An amount of RNA that ranged from roughly 0.45 to 1 ug was reverse transcribed with random hexamers. TCRdb re-derived calls from the immunoSEQ multiplex PCR reads in MiXCR, one entry per CDR3 protein. The top ten hold about 0.095% of the sample, which has 240,000 or so distinct CDR3 sequences, around 96% seen once. Sequencing was done on a sample of CD4+ T cells from PBMCs. These receptor sequences come from a human donor with Susac syndrome.

V and J are TRBV9 and TRBJ2-1, with D perhaps matching TRBD1 or TRBD2 (6 bases each). The germline V and J ends were trimmed by 0 bases and 7 bases, with 14 bases remaining between them. Germline V gives CDR1 SGDLS, CDR2 YYNGEE. The CDR3 sequence is 15 residues long. CDR3 sequence: CASSVGWGARNEQFF. The DNA of the CDR3 is TGTGCCAGCAGCGTAGGTTGGGGGGCGCGGAATGAGCAGTTCTTC.

The sample holds one count of this clonotype. The chain couples TRBV29-1 to TRBJ2-7; 12 bases are a match to TRBD2. Germline V gene data show CDR1 as SQVTM and CDR2 as ANQGSEA. Trimming at V came to 2 bases and at J to 4 bases, leaving 3 bases not matched to a gene. The CDR3 runs to 14 residues. CDR3: CSVELAGGLYEQYF. The DNA of the CDR3 is TGCAGCGTTGAACTAGCGGGAGGGCTTTACGAGCAGTACTTC.

V is TRBV20-1 and J is TRBJ2-6; TRBD2 is a possible D gene (6 bases). V gave up 6 bases and J gave up 0 bases, with 18 bases separating them. CDR1 is DFQATT and CDR2 is SNEGSKA in the germline V gene (reference sequence). CDR3 size: 17 residues. The CDR3 bases are TGCAGTGCCAGGCGTAGCGGCCTAAGCTCTGGGGCCAACGTCCTGACTTTC. This codes for CSARRSGLSSGANVLTF.

The chain employs TRBV4-1 and TRBJ2-1; D ambiguous. Deletions cut 0 bases from V and 6 bases from J, with 6 bases between. CDR3 length: 13 amino acids. The germline CDR1 and CDR2 sequences are MGHRA and YSYEKL. CDR3 in DNA: TGCGCCAGCAGCCAAGACCCCCCCAATGAGCAGTTCTTC. Its protein product is CASSQDPPNEQFF.

The chain is built from TRBV5-1 and TRBJ1-2, with D perhaps matching TRBD1 (5 bases). With 1 base removed from V and 6 bases from J, the gap between germline ends came to 10 bases. CDR3 length: 13 amino acids. In germline, CDR1 is SGHRS, CDR2 YFSETQ. In nucleotides, the CDR3 is TGCGCCAGCAGCTTGCTAGGGGAAAATGGCTACACCTTC. Its translation is CASSLLGENGYTF.

V gene TRBV24-1 combines with J gene TRBJ2-7; 14 positions match TRBD2. The CDR3 totals 16 residues. The J segment lost 3 bases and the V segment lost 2 bases, leaving 2 bases of the junction unmatched. The germline gives CDR1 KGHDR, CDR2 SFDVKD. In DNA form, the CDR3 reads TGTGCCACCAGTGATTCCGGGACTAGCGGGAGCTACGAGCAGTACTTC. This gives the protein CATSDSGTSGSYEQYF.

The chain links TRBV4-1 to TRBJ1-1; D is unresolved. Germline values: CDR1 MGHRA, CDR2 YSYEKL. The CDR3 runs to 15 residues. The V and J ends lost 0 bases and 7 bases respectively, with 15 bases between them. In DNA form, the CDR3 reads TGCGCCAGCAGCCAAGATGAAACTTTTACACTTGAAGCTTTCTTT. This encodes CASSQDETFTLEAFF.

The V and J genes are TRBV29-1 and TRBJ2-1; D unclear. This CDR3 is built from 12 residues. Germline CDR1 reads SQVTM; CDR2 reads ANQGSEA. Trimming pared 3 bases from V and 4 bases from J, leaving 7 bases between. The CDR3 region is CSVDVLYNEQFF. CDR3 in DNA: TGCAGCGTTGATGTCCTATACAATGAGCAGTTCTTC.

This rearrangement joins TRBV2 to TRBJ1-1; D gene uncertain. CDR1 SNHLY and CDR2 FYNNEI come from the germline V gene. Trimming cost V 4 bases and J 2 bases, with 14 bases left between them. The CDR3 has 15 residues. The CDR3 bases are TGTGCCAGCAGTGGGCGGGTGGTACTAAACACTGAAGCTTTCTTT. Encoded protein: CASSGRVVLNTEAFF.

The chain's CDR3 is CASSPEGGHRRGTGELFF. In nucleotides, the CDR3 is TGTGCCAGTAGCCCTGAAGGTGGACACAGACGGGGCACCGGGGAGCTGTTTTTT. The V and J genes are TRBV19 and TRBJ2-2; D tentatively reads TRBD1 or TRBD2 (5 bases each). The CDR3 has 18 residues. CDR1 is LNHDA and CDR2 is SQIVND in the germline V gene (reference sequence). Trimming cost V 6 bases and J 4 bases, with 24 bases left between them.

The chain combines TRBV24-1 with TRBJ2-1; D is possibly TRBD2 (5 bases). The ends were cut back, 1 base at V and 4 bases at J, with 16 bases in the middle. This CDR3 is built from 17 residues. Germline lookup yields CDR1 KGHDR and CDR2 SFDVKD. This CDR3 reads CATSDLAGLGDYNEQFF. The CDR3 DNA reads as TGTGCCACCAGTGATTTAGCCGGCCTCGGGGATTACAATGAGCAGTTCTTC.

In regard to this clonotype: A junction boundary mismatches the germline segment, possibly from a read error. J is TRBJ1-1 and V is TRBV30; the D is unclear. Germline values: CDR1 GTSNPN, CDR2 SVGIG (reference sequence). The CDR3 consists of 13 residues. The CDR3 DNA is TGTGCCTCCGACCATGCGCCATACACTGAAGTTTTCTTT. Translated, it gives CASDHAPYTEVFF.

This clonotype was seen just once. This chain links TRBV19 with TRBJ1-1; a weak D match, TRBD1 (5 bases). The CDR3 is made up of 16 amino acids. V dropped 3 bases and J dropped 0 bases, with 14 bases sitting between them. Per germline, CDR1 LNHDA and CDR2 SQIVND (reference sequence). The CDR3 DNA is TGTGCCAGTAGTATCGGCGGGCAGGGTGTGAACACTGAAGCTTTCTTT. It specifies CASSIGGQGVNTEAFF.

The CDR3 sequence: CASSAKDRETEAFF. The CDR3 DNA is TGTGCCAGCAGCGCAAAAGACAGGGAGACTGAAGCTTTCTTT. The rearrangement uses TRBV5-4 and TRBJ1-1, with 7 bases aligning to TRBD1. The CDR3 spans 14 residues. Germline values: CDR1 SGHNT, CDR2 YYREEE (reference sequence). With V trimmed by 4 bases and J by 5 bases, 8 bases remained unmatched.

The chain is built from TRBV28 and TRBJ2-5; 10 nucleotides match TRBD1. The ends lost 6 bases at V and 6 bases at J; junction bases unmatched: 10. From germline, CDR1 is MDHEN and CDR2 SYDVKM. CDR3 length equals 15 residues. In DNA, the CDR3 is TGTGCCAGCAGCCCCGGACAGGGGGGCGTCAAGACCCAGTACTTC. Its translation is CASSPGQGGVKTQYF.

V usage is TRBV14 and J usage is TRBJ1-1; the D is unclear. The CDR3 runs to 13 residues. Germline lookup yields CDR1 SGHDN and CDR2 FVKESK. V gave up 1 base and J gave up 4 bases, with 7 bases separating them. CDR3 bases: TGTGCCAGCAGCCAAGTAGTAAGCACTGAAGCTTTCTTT. Protein product: CASSQVVSTEAFF.

This chain links TRBV7-9 with TRBJ2-7; unclear D gene. This CDR3 has 16 residues. Trimming cost V 4 bases and J 2 bases, with 18 bases left between them. Germline assignment: CDR1 SEHNR and CDR2 FQNEAQ (reference sequence). The DNA of the CDR3 is TGTGCCAGCAGCTCGTTGGACCGGGTATCGGCCTACGAGCAGTACTTC. Protein: CASSSLDRVSAYEQYF.

This clonotype appeared once. The rearrangement links TRBV30 to TRBJ2-7; D unclear. This CDR3 spans 11 amino acids. Trimming left V 3 bases short and J 3 bases short, with 6 bases between. Germline CDR1 is GTSNPN and CDR2 is SVGIG (reference sequence). The CDR3 reads CAWSNFYEQYF. CDR3 sequence (DNA): TGTGCCTGGAGCAACTTCTACGAGCAGTACTTC.

V usage is TRBV6-5 and J usage is TRBJ2-3; D gene unclear. The CDR3 sequence is 16 residues long. Germline lookup yields CDR1 MNHEY and CDR2 SVGAGI. The V gene lost 0 bases and the J gene lost 0 bases, with 10 bases spanning the gap. The CDR3 loop is CASSYSSISSTDTQYF. For the CDR3, the DNA is TGTGCCAGCAGTTACTCGTCCATATCTAGCACAGATACGCAGTATTTT.

This clonotype was recorded only once. The V and J genes are TRBV5-4 and TRBJ2-4, with 8 bases fitting TRBD2. With 3 bases clipped from V and 0 bases from J, the junction kept 14 bases outside the gene matches. The CDR3 is 19 residues long. Germline values: CDR1 SGHNT, CDR2 YYREEE (reference sequence). The CDR3 nucleotides read TGTGCCAGCAGCTCCGGGGGGGTTGTGTTGAAACTAGCCAAAAACATTCAGTACTTC. Translating gives CASSSGGVVLKLAKNIQYF.

The V and J genes are TRBV5-6 and TRBJ2-5; the D gene is possibly TRBD2 (6 bases). The ends were cut back, 0 bases at V and 7 bases at J, with 13 bases in the middle. In germline, CDR1 is SGHDT, CDR2 YYEEEE. CDR3 size: 14 residues. The CDR3 bases are TGTGCCAGCAGCTTGGCAGTACTAGCCGGGACCCAGTACTTC. Amino acids: CASSLAVLAGTQYF. Filled out from reference TRBV5-6 and TRBJ2-5, the complete variable domain reads DAGVTQSPTHLIKTRGQQVTLRCSPKSGHDTVSWYQQALGQGPQFIFQYYEEEERQRGNFPDRFSGHQFPNYSSELNVNALLLGDSALYLCASSLAVLAGTQYFGPGTRLLVL.

The rearrangement uses TRBV29-1 and TRBJ2-3, with a possible D match to TRBD2 (5 bases). The length of the CDR3 is 13 residues. Germline loops: CDR1 SQVTM, CDR2 ANQGSEA. V was trimmed by 8 bases and J by 6 bases, leaving 18 bases between them. The CDR3 loop reads CSSQRASGDTQYF. The CDR3 region has the DNA TGCAGCTCGCAGAGGGCCTCAGGCGATACGCAGTATTTT.

In its sample, this clonotype was seen once. The rearrangement joins TRBV7-2 to TRBJ2-1; the match to TRBD2 covers 14 bases. J lost 6 bases, V lost 2 bases, and 9 bases had no gene match. This CDR3 has 18 residues. CDR1 and CDR2 from the germline V gene are SGHTA and FQGNSA. The CDR3 loop reads CASSLLPGGLAGANEQFF. DNA for the CDR3: TGTGCCAGCAGCTTATTACCCGGGGGACTAGCGGGAGCCAATGAGCAGTTCTTC.

The rearrangement uses TRBV20-1 and TRBJ1-3; tentatively, D is TRBD1 (5 bases). V shed 3 bases and J shed 2 bases, with 14 bases lying between them. The CDR3 totals 15 residues. Germline V lookup: CDR1 DFQATT, CDR2 SNEGSKA (reference sequence). The CDR3 sequence: CSARTGAIPGNTIYF. The CDR3 bases are TGCAGTGCTAGGACCGGGGCGATACCTGGAAACACCATATATTTT.